This T cell receptor (beta chain) was captured by sequencing in a study of Ad26.COV2.S vaccination and SARS-CoV-2 variants. Measured with immunoSEQ multiplex PCR; TCRdb has only the in-frame clones, and not every one. The table includes around 340,000 clones, around nine tenths detected once. Treatment here: around 19 received Ad26.COV2.S at low or high dose, single or two shots; 5 received placebo; per-sample allocation not given. Following the first vaccine or placebo injection, samples were taken on day 63. Germline V gene data show CDR1 as SGHRS and CDR2 as YFSETQ. The CDR3 extends over 15 amino acids. The V and J ends lost 1 base and 7 bases, in that order; junction bases with no gene match: 5.

This receptor was taken from a person between 18 and 65 years old who received the Ad26.COV2.S COVID-19 vaccine or a placebo. Sequenced here: peripheral blood, sampled in a trial of Ad26.COV2.S vaccine versus placebo. The chain uses TRBV5-1 and TRBJ2-1; TRBD2 agrees at 10 bases. The CDR3 is CASSLLAGGENEQFF. For the CDR3, the DNA is TGCGCCAGCAGCTTGTTAGCGGGGGGTGAGAATGAGCAGTTCTTC.